This TCR beta chain comes out of a study of T cell repertoires in cytomegalovirus infection. This CDR3 contains 15 residues. Trimming took off 3 bases at V and 3 bases at J, with 14 bases between the two ends. Germline V gives CDR1 LGHNA, CDR2 YSLEER. To note about this clonotype: Its antigen is unknown.

TCRdb fed the reads into MiXCR, producing one record per CDR3 protein. The profile shows about 770,000 distinct CDR3 sequences, almost 30% of them singletons. This sample comprised cultured CD8+ T cells from PBMCs, obtained from culture after CMV antigen stimulation. This clonotype was sampled from a human donor in good health (CMV status not recorded). Some clones in this sample may be carry-over from other donors' samples. The V call is TRBV4-3, the J call TRBJ1-1; D unclear. The CDR3 DNA follows: TGCGCCAGCAGCCAGCGTCAGGCGGCACACACTGAAGCTTTCTTT. Its protein product is CASSQRQAAHTEAFF.